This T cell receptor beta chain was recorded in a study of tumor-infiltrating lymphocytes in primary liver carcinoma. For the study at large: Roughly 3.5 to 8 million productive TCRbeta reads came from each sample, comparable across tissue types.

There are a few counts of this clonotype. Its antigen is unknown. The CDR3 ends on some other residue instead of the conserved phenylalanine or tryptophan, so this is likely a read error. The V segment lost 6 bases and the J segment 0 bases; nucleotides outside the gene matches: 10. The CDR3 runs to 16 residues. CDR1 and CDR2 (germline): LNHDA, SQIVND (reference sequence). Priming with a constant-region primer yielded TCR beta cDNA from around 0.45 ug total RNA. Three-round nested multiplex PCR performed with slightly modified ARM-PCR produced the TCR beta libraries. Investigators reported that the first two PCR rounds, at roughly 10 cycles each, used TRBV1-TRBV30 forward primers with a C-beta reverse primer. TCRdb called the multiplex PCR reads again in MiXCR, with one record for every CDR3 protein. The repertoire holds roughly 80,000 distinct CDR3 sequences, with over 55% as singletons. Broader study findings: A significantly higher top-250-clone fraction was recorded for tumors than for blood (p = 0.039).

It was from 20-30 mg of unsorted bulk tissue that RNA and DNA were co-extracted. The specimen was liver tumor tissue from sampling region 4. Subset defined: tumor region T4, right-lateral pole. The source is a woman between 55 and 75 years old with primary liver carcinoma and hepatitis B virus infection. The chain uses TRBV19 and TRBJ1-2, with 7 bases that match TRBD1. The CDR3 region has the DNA TGTGCCAGTAGGCTCGGACAGGAAAAGCCTAACTATGGCTACACCGTC. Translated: CASRLGQEKPNYGYTV.